This TCR beta chain was retrieved from a study of Ad26.COV2.S vaccination and SARS-CoV-2 variants (dated by TCRdb to about 2021). About the full investigation: Donors in the vaccine arm were drawn from COV1001, a phase I-IIa trial of Ad26.COV2.S in healthy adults that was multicentre, randomized, double-blind and placebo-controlled. Throughout the experiments and outcome assessment, investigators stayed blinded to trial group allocation. A total of around 32 samples were included in the TCR-sequenced set, comprising around 19 Ad26.COV2.S vaccine recipients, 5 placebo recipients and 8 SARS-CoV-2 convalescent individuals. Ad26.COV2.S was given intramuscularly at 5x10^10 or 1x10^11 viral particles, as a single shot or as two shots 56 days apart. TCRbeta repertoire sequencing served as the tool for gauging how specific and how broad the SARS-CoV-2-reactive T cell receptors were following Ad26.COV2.S vaccination. Participants in the trial were split at random into five groups of five each, receiving low-dose or high-dose Ad26.COV2.S once or twice, or else placebo on both occasions. Beyond this particular receptor, the publication reports: The authors noted that the TCR breadth and depth analyses may have underestimated total T cell responses. The study was not powered to compare responses between vaccine doses or regimens. Compared with placebo recipients, Ad26.COV2.S recipients showed higher spike-specific TCR breadth (P = 0.0014). Vaccine and placebo recipients had comparable non-spike TCR breadth, which fits with the vaccine containing only spike. After vaccination, spike-specific CD8+ and CD4+ T cell responses were reported to show substantial breadth.

The treatment or condition label, as the study defines it: roughly 18 received Ad26.COV2.S at low or high dose, single or two shots; about 5 received placebo; per-sample allocation not given. Repertoires of vaccine and placebo recipients were sequenced from samples collected on day 63 after the first injection. Between 29 July and 7 August 2020, Cohort 1b enrolled 20 to 30 adults aged 18-55 years at one site in Boston, USA. Ad26.COV2.S was a replication-incompetent adenovirus type 26 vector that expressed a prefusion-stabilized SARS-CoV-2 spike protein derived from the original Wuhan strain. This clone occurred a few times. It lacks a known antigen. There are no base qualities to consult, and no much larger clone falls within one base. Trimming removed 5 bases from V and 0 bases from J, leaving 11 bases between the germline ends. For CDR1 and CDR2, the germline V gene (reference sequence) lists LNHDA and SQIVND. The CDR3 runs 15 amino acids, cysteine and phenylalanine included. Solely the CDR3 DNA is kept, with 45 bases framed from the first base.

The immunoSEQ Assay was the method used to sequence TCRbeta CDR3 regions. After extraction, genomic DNA underwent amplification by bias-controlled multiplex PCR, followed by high-throughput sequencing. Concerning the study's data processing: To quantify the absolute abundance of every unique TCRbeta CDR3 region, sequences were collapsed and filtered. Usable DNA was measured by amplifying reference genes present in all nucleated cells, and TCRbeta template counts were normalized to that usable DNA to estimate T cell fraction. Repertoire TCRs were annotated as SARS-CoV-2-specific when V gene, CDR3 amino acid sequence and J gene were exactly matched to a known reactive TCR set. MIRA supplied the reference SARS-CoV-2 TCR set, which was filtered for enrichment in COVID-19-positive ImmuneCODE repertoires so that public or cross-reactive TCRs were removed. Drawing on the MIRA antigens, annotated TCRs were analysed further at the level of specific ORF or position within ORF. Breadth was defined as the number of annotated unique rearrangements divided by the total number of unique productive rearrangements, and depth was defined as the summed frequency of the annotated unique rearrangements. Group comparisons of TCR breadth used two-sided Wilcoxon rank-sum tests. In TCRdb, the immuneACCESS table is reduced to in-frame sequences with V and J assigned. These tables do not hold every clone; where another copy was compared, an unresolved V gene accounts for under half, and the others remain unexplained. From that table come the V and J calls and clone size; the DNA was used to work out D and trimming. In all, the sample holds roughly 380,000 clones, and approximately 90% of those were seen once. The ten largest clones add up to roughly 4% of the sample.

The V and J segments used are TRBV19 and TRBJ1-5; no D gene is confidently identified. The clonotype was recovered from a person aged 18-65 years who received the Ad26.COV2.S COVID-19 vaccine or a placebo. The specimen comprised peripheral blood, sampled in a trial of Ad26.COV2.S vaccine versus placebo. The nucleotide sequence is given as TGTGCCAGTAGTTACGAGAGTTATAGCAATCAGCCCCAGCATTTT. Translated, this is CASSYESYSNQPQHF. With the rest looked up from the reference TRBV19 and TRBJ1-5 genes rather than sequenced, the full variable domain is DGGITQSPKYLFRKEGQNVTLSCEQNLNHDAMYWYRQDPGQGLRLIYYSQIVNDFQKGDIAEGYSVSREKKESFPLTVTSAQKNPTAFYLCASSYESYSNQPQHFGDGTRLSIL.